This T cell receptor (beta chain) was found in a study of identical twins. The CDR3 is made up of 16 amino acids. With 1 base clipped from V and 1 base from J, the junction kept 7 bases outside the gene matches. Germline V gene data show CDR1 as DFQATT and CDR2 as SNEGSKA (reference sequence). Each CDR3 protein is one row after TCRdb ran MiXCR on the 5' RACE reads. The sample holds fewer than 250,000 distinct CDR3 sequences, 7% to 8.5% seen once. This clonotype was recorded a few times. This sample also appeared in a second study, on yellow fever vaccine responses in identical twins.

The sample consisted of CD8+ T cells sorted from blood. The chain is built from TRBV20-1 and TRBJ2-3, with TRBD2 matching over 8 bases. This TCR was sampled from a woman aged 18-29 years in good health. CDR3 bases: TGCAGTGCTAGAGGTAGCGGGGAACTTCGCACAGATACGCAGTATTTT. Protein sequence: CSARGSGELRTDTQYF.